This T cell receptor (beta chain) was sequenced during a study of T cell responses to AZD1222 COVID-19 vaccine. TCRdb's table, derived via immunoSEQ multiplex PCR, lists solely in-frame clones and lacks some. Among about 81,000 clones listed, around 90% were seen once. The CDR3 consists of 13 residues. The germline V gene has CDR1 SGHNT and CDR2 YENEEA. The V end was cut by 5 bases, the J end by 4 bases, with 11 bases between. General observations from the study: Clonal diversity was possibly underestimated, and the donors were mostly white British, with more females. None of the repertoires were sampled until the peak T cell response had passed.

About this clone itself: No antigen is known for it.

Sequencing was performed on peripheral blood, taken 28 days after the second AZD1222 dose. This TCR derives from an adult who received the AZD1222 COVID-19 vaccine. The chain employs TRBV11-3 and TRBJ2-5, with D possibly matching TRBD2 (5 bases). The CDR3 region is CASSGQAGETQYF. As DNA, the CDR3 is TGTGCCAGCAGCGGGCAGGCGGGAGAGACCCAGTACTTC.